One and the same sample provided the 21 T cell receptor beta chains below, sequenced in a study of control samples from healthy donors and cancer patients. Here immunoSEQ multiplex PCR was the method, and the copy in TCRdb shows in-frame clones only, minus some. The sample lists 130,000 to 150,000 clones; around 92% were seen once. The source material was blood. The receptors were sampled from a man aged 25 to 45 in good health.

This chain links TRBV5-1 with TRBJ2-7, with 8 bases matching TRBD2. J gave up 5 bases and V 2 bases, and 6 bases lay outside the gene matches. This CDR3 is 14 amino acids long. Germline assignment: CDR1 SGHRS and CDR2 YFSETQ. CDR3 nucleotides: TGCGCCAGCAGCTTAGGGCTAGCGGGCGACGAGCAGTACTTC. Protein sequence: CASSLGLAGDEQYF. Combining the CDR3 with reference TRBV5-1 and TRBJ2-7 gives the whole variable domain KAGVTQTPRYLIKTRGQQVTLSCSPISGHRSVSWYQQTPGQGLQFLFEYFSETQRNKGNFPGRFSGRQFSNSRSEMNVSTLELGDSALYLCASSLGLAGDEQYFGPGTRLTVT.

The DNA for the CDR3 is TGTGCCAGCAGCGCTCGGACAGGGGGGCCCCTCACTGAAGCTTTCTTT. It codes for CASSARTGGPLTEAFF. The rearrangement uses TRBV9 and TRBJ1-1; TRBD1 matches at 10 bases. V lost 3 bases and J lost 4; bases outside the gene matches: 9. The CDR3 is 16 residues long. The germline gives CDR1 SGDLS, CDR2 YYNGEE.

The chain carries TRBV9 and TRBJ1-3; a weak D match, TRBD1 (6 bases). This CDR3 comprises 16 residues. Germline V gives CDR1 SGDLS, CDR2 YYNGEE. The V gene lost 2 bases and the J gene lost 0 bases, with 12 bases spanning the gap. The CDR3 reads CASSVTGTTSGNTIYF. The CDR3 bases are TGTGCCAGCAGCGTGACCGGGACAACCTCTGGAAACACCATATATTTT. The full variable domain, completed using reference TRBV9 and TRBJ1-3, is DSGVTQTPKHLITATGQRVTLRCSPRSGDLSVYWYQQSLDQGLQFLIQYYNGEERAKGNILERFSAQQFPDLHSELNLSSLELGDSALYFCASSVTGTTSGNTIYFGEGSWLTVV.

The CDR3 loop reads CASSLGLAGGGELFF. Here the CDR3 DNA reads TGTGCCAGTAGTCTCGGACTAGCGGGGGGCGGGGAGCTGTTTTTT. This chain joins TRBV19 and TRBJ2-2; 14 nucleotides line up with TRBD2. This CDR3 has 15 residues. V shed 5 bases and J 7 bases; nucleotides not matched to a gene: 3. From germline, CDR1 is LNHDA and CDR2 SQIVND (reference sequence).

This clone was observed once. The chain links TRBV18 to TRBJ2-1, with D perhaps given as TRBD1 or TRBD2 (5 bases each). The CDR3 has 15 amino acids. The germline gives CDR1 KGHSH, CDR2 LQKENI. With 0 bases removed from V and 9 bases from J, the gap between germline ends came to 15 bases. The DNA of the CDR3 is TGTGCCAGCTCACCACCGGGGGTTAGGACCAGTGAGCAGTTCTTC. It codes for CASSPPGVRTSEQFF.

This clone was recorded only once. The rearrangement links TRBV9 to TRBJ2-7; D is perhaps TRBD1 (5 bases). Trimming removed 4 bases at V and 5 bases at J, with 10 bases between. Germline V lookup: CDR1 SGDLS, CDR2 YYNGEE. There are 12 residues in the CDR3. CDR3 bases: TGTGCCAGCAGCCTCTCAGGGAACGAGCAGTACTTC. It translates to CASSLSGNEQYF.

V gene TRBV2 combines with J gene TRBJ2-3; D unclear. CDR1 and CDR2 from the germline V gene are SNHLY and FYNNEI. The CDR3 spans 16 residues. The V end was cut by 8 bases, the J end by 5 bases, with 23 bases between. CDR3 bases: TGTGCCAGCGCCGATCCGTCGGGCCCTCAAATAGATACGCAGTATTTT. Amino acids: CASADPSGPQIDTQYF. The variable domain in full, completed from reference TRBV2 and TRBJ2-3, reads EPEVTQTPSHQVTQMGQEVILRCVPISNHLYFYWYRQILGQKVEFLVSFYNNEISEKSEIFDDQFSVERPDGSNFTLKIRSTKLEDSAMYFCASADPSGPQIDTQYFGPGTRLTVL.

The V call is TRBV27, the J call TRBJ1-6; D is uncertain. With 3 bases removed from V and 7 bases from J, the gap between germline ends came to 4 bases. Germline-derived CDR1 and CDR2 are MNHEY and SMNVEV (reference sequence). CDR3 length: 12 residues. The CDR3 nucleotides are TGTGCCAGCAGTTTCGGGAATTCACCCCTCCACTTT. Translation gives CASSFGNSPLHF.

The chain combines TRBV5-1 with TRBJ2-7; TRBD1 agrees at 9 bases. The V gene's germline CDR1 is SGHRS and CDR2 YFSETQ. V trimming: 4 bases; J trimming: 3 bases; junction bases outside the gene matches: 11. There are 16 residues in the CDR3. The CDR3 region has the DNA TGCGCCAGCAGCCAGTCGCCGGGACAGGGTCACTACGAGCAGTACTTC. As protein: CASSQSPGQGHYEQYF.

This chain joins TRBV24-1 and TRBJ2-3; 8 bases align to TRBD2. Germline V lookup: CDR1 KGHDR, CDR2 SFDVKD. The CDR3 loop spans 16 amino acids. Trimming at V came to 4 bases and at J to 1 base, leaving 6 bases not matched to a gene. The CDR3 spells CATSDRTSGRTDTQYF. CDR3 nucleotide sequence: TGTGCCACCAGTGACCGTACTAGCGGACGCACAGATACGCAGTATTTT.

The chain has TRBV11-3 and TRBJ2-3; D may be TRBD1 (5 bases). The CDR3 spans 15 residues. V was trimmed by 3 bases and J by 1 base, leaving 11 bases between them. Germline V lookup: CDR1 SGHNT, CDR2 YENEEA. CDR3 coding DNA: TGTGCCAGCAGCTTGCAGGGCGCGGGCACAGATACGCAGTATTTT. Translating gives CASSLQGAGTDTQYF. Full variable domain (missing parts from reference TRBV11-3 and TRBJ2-3): EAGVVQSPRYKIIEKKQPVAFWCNPISGHNTLYWYLQNLGQGPELLIRYENEEAVDDSQLPKDRFSAERLKGVDSTLKIQPAELGDSAVYLCASSLQGAGTDTQYFGPGTRLTVL.

The chain combines TRBV9 with TRBJ2-7; 9 bases agree with TRBD1. Unmatched junction bases numbered 8, after V lost 2 bases and J lost 5 bases. The germline V gene encodes CDR1 SGDLS and CDR2 YYNGEE. The CDR3 spans 15 residues. DNA for the CDR3: TGTGCCAGCAGCGTCGGGACAGGGATACGGGACGAGCAGTACTTC. As protein: CASSVGTGIRDEQYF. The complete variable domain, with remaining parts taken from reference TRBV9 and TRBJ2-7, reads DSGVTQTPKHLITATGQRVTLRCSPRSGDLSVYWYQQSLDQGLQFLIQYYNGEERAKGNILERFSAQQFPDLHSELNLSSLELGDSALYFCASSVGTGIRDEQYFGPGTRLTVT.

The chain is built from TRBV2 and TRBJ1-2; D gene ambiguous. V dropped 6 bases and J dropped 7 bases, with 15 bases sitting between them. The CDR3 length is 13 residues. Germline V gives CDR1 SNHLY, CDR2 FYNNEI. The CDR3 DNA follows: TGTGCCAGCAGCTTCCCCGGACTGCGTGGCTACACCTTC. Protein sequence: CASSFPGLRGYTF.

The chain employs TRBV24-1 and TRBJ1-1; perhaps TRBD1 as D (6 bases). Germline V CDR1 and CDR2: KGHDR, SFDVKD. V was shortened by 5 bases and J by 1 base, with 10 bases between the two germline ends. The CDR3 covers 14 residues. Here the CDR3 reads CATSGGGSNTEAFF. The CDR3 coding sequence is TGTGCCACCAGTGGGGGGGGCTCGAACACTGAAGCTTTCTTT.

About this clone itself: The missing conserved phenylalanine or tryptophan at the end of this CDR3 makes a read error likely. The DNA is omitted, as the CDR3 cannot be located on it reliably, and the CDR3 follows TCRdb's listing. This sequence joins TRBV5-8 and TRBJ1-2; the tabulated D call, TRBD1, remains unverified against the DNA. The CDR3 spans 12 amino acids, including both terminal residues. CDR1 and CDR2 from the germline V gene are SGHTS and YDEGEE. The CDR3 loop is CASSVIYWTEGI.

About this clone: Within the sample, other DNA sequences also encode this same CDR3. The V gene is TRBV27, the J gene TRBJ1-2, with 7 bases lining up with TRBD1. The V gene end was trimmed by 6 bases and the J gene end by 4 bases; junction bases not matched to a gene: 5. The CDR3 length is 13 residues. Germline V CDR1 and CDR2: MNHEY, SMNVEV (reference sequence). CDR3 in DNA: TGTGCCAGCAGCTTGGGGGACAGCTATGGCTACACCTTC. Protein: CASSLGDSYGYTF.

The chain employs TRBV9 and TRBJ1-2; 8 nucleotides agree with TRBD1. The CDR3 is 12 amino acids. V shed 4 bases and J 14 bases; nucleotides not matched to a gene: 10. Per germline, CDR1 SGDLS and CDR2 YYNGEE. CDR3 residues: CASSPAGTGLTF. The CDR3 DNA is TGTGCCAGCAGCCCCGCCGGGACAGGTTTAACCTTC.

J is TRBJ1-1 and V is TRBV19; D uncertain. Germline-derived CDR1 and CDR2 are LNHDA and SQIVND (reference sequence). Trimming removed 3 bases from V and 7 bases from J, with 12 bases in between. The CDR3 spans 13 residues. CDR3 in DNA: TGTGCCAGTAGTATGGTAGGGATTTATGAAGCTTTCTTT. Translation gives CASSMVGIYEAFF.

The rearrangement joins TRBV28 to TRBJ1-4; the D gene is possibly TRBD1 (5 bases). Between the trimmed V and J ends, which lost 3 bases and 1 base, there was a span of 12 bases. CDR3 size: 16 residues. Germline V gives CDR1 MDHEN, CDR2 SYDVKM. The CDR3 here is CASSFQGQQTNEKLFF. The CDR3 coding sequence is TGTGCCAGCAGTTTCCAGGGTCAGCAAACTAATGAAAAACTGTTTTTT.

This chain connects TRBV6-5 to TRBJ1-3, with unresolved D. With 7 bases removed from V and 4 bases from J, the gap between germline ends came to 14 bases. Germline loops: CDR1 MNHEY, CDR2 SVGAGI. The CDR3 sequence is 14 residues long. This chain's CDR3 is CASKEISVGNTIYF. The CDR3 DNA sequence: TGTGCCAGCAAGGAGATTTCCGTCGGAAACACCATATATTTT.

The V call is TRBV30, the J call TRBJ1-1; a weak D match, TRBD1 (6 bases). The CDR3 runs 13 residues. Germline V gene sequence: CDR1 GTSNPN, CDR2 SVGIG (reference sequence). V lost 0 bases and J lost 5, with 10 bases in between. CDR3 sequence (DNA): TGTGCCTGGAGTGTACTTGGACAGACTGAAGCTTTCTTT. It translates to CAWSVLGQTEAFF.